This T cell receptor beta chain was sequenced during a study of blood T cell repertoires in COVID-19. Across the study: Sources were T cells, B-cell-depleted T cells, or PBMCs; the material itself was cDNA or gDNA.

J was trimmed by 4 bases and V by 4 bases; bases with no gene match: 5. This CDR3 has 14 residues. Germline loops: CDR1 LNHDA, CDR2 SQIVND (reference sequence). TCRdb's table, derived via immunoSEQ multiplex PCR, lists solely in-frame clones and lacks some. The table records some 130,000 clones, roughly 88% of them present only once. Participant age was roughly 18 to 100 years, and participants resided in approximately 25 US areas. Which cohort a participant joined came from the clinical history participants gave. The recovered donors of Cohort 3 showed two negative PCRs, clearance, or symptom resolution.

The clonotype originates from a man over 45 who had recovered from COVID-19. The material sequenced was PBMCs or T cells enriched from blood (not recorded which). V and J are TRBV19 and TRBJ1-1, with TRBD1 matching over 8 bases. CDR3 protein: CASSTDRAFTEAFF. In nucleotides, the CDR3 is TGTGCCAGTAGTACGGACAGGGCCTTCACTGAAGCTTTCTTT.